A single sample is the source of the 27 T cell receptor beta chains below, sequenced in a study of siplizumab effects on memory and regulatory T cells. TCRdb's table, derived via immunoSEQ multiplex PCR, lists solely in-frame clones and lacks some. The data contain tens of thousands of clones, roughly 93% of them singletons. The sequenced sample consisted of CD8+ T cells sorted from blood. Source of these receptors: a human donor in good health.

V and J are TRBV7-9 and TRBJ2-3; a possible D gene is TRBD2 (6 bases). The V gene lost 5 bases and the J gene lost 4 bases, with 19 bases spanning the gap. The germline V gene has CDR1 SEHNR and CDR2 FQNEAQ (reference sequence). This CDR3 comprises 16 residues. CDR3: CASSHSSGEASDTQYF. The CDR3 coding sequence is TGTGCCAGCAGCCACTCTTCGGGAGAAGCGTCAGATACGCAGTATTTT.

CDR3 DNA sequence: TGTGCCAGCAGTTACGCCCCGACCAGCCCATACAATGAGCAGTTCTTC. It yields the protein CASSYAPTSPYNEQFF. The rearrangement uses TRBV6-5 and TRBJ2-1; D is uncertain. CDR3 length: 16 residues. Trimming stripped 2 bases from V and 4 bases from J, with 15 bases between. CDR1 and CDR2 (germline): MNHEY, SVGAGI.

This clone showed up just once. V is TRBV7-8 and J is TRBJ2-3, with D possibly matching TRBD2 (6 bases). The CDR3 covers 15 residues. Per the germline V gene, CDR1 is SGHVS and CDR2 is FQNEAQ. The germline V and J ends were trimmed by 4 bases and 2 bases, with 13 bases remaining between them. CDR3 loop: CASSSALADTDTQYF. CDR3 DNA: TGTGCCAGCAGCTCGGCACTAGCCGACACAGATACGCAGTATTTT.

The chain couples TRBV7-2 to TRBJ2-7, with D unclear. V was cut by 3 bases and J by 6 bases, with 12 bases left in between. There are 13 residues in the CDR3. The germline V gene encodes CDR1 SGHTA and CDR2 FQGNSA. The CDR3 loop is CASSFNSVSEQYF. In DNA, the CDR3 is TGTGCCAGCAGCTTTAATTCAGTGTCCGAGCAGTACTTC.

The chain uses TRBV30 and TRBJ1-1, with D unclear. Germline lookup yields CDR1 GTSNPN and CDR2 SVGIG (reference sequence). The V end lost 0 bases, the J end lost 5 bases, and 13 bases lay between the germline ends. CDR3 length: 14 residues. The CDR3 region is CAWSVLAGWTEAFF. In DNA, the CDR3 is TGTGCCTGGAGTGTACTAGCGGGGTGGACTGAAGCTTTCTTT.

The chain has TRBV5-5 and TRBJ2-7; D remains ambiguous. Between the trimmed V and J ends, which lost 2 bases and 3 bases, there was a span of 12 bases. CDR1 and CDR2 (germline): SGHKS, YYEKEE (reference sequence). This CDR3 spans 14 amino acids. The DNA for the CDR3 is TGTGCCAGCAGCTTCGATCTAACCTACTACGAGCAGTACTTC. This encodes CASSFDLTYYEQYF.

The rearrangement links TRBV9 to TRBJ1-1; possible D gene TRBD1, 6 bases. The V end was cut by 0 bases, the J end by 0 bases, with 15 bases between. This CDR3 contains 17 residues. Germline V lookup: CDR1 SGDLS, CDR2 YYNGEE. CDR3 DNA: TGTGCCAGCAGCGTAGTGCGACAGGACTTTCTGAACACTGAAGCTTTCTTT. It encodes CASSVVRQDFLNTEAFF.

The chain employs TRBV7-3 and TRBJ2-5, with TRBD2 matching over 8 bases. Germline lookup yields CDR1 SGHTA and CDR2 FQGTGA. V lost 5 bases to trimming and J lost 5 bases; unmatched junction nucleotides: 7. The length of the CDR3 is 14 residues. CDR3 loop: CASSVSGSGETQYF. The DNA for the CDR3 is TGTGCCAGCAGCGTCAGCGGGAGCGGGGAGACCCAGTACTTC.

J is TRBJ1-3 and V is TRBV7-9; 8 positions match TRBD1. The trim removed 5 bases at V and 3 bases at J, leaving 9 bases unmatched. The CDR3 length is 16 residues. Germline V CDR1 and CDR2: SEHNR, FQNEAQ (reference sequence). The CDR3 sequence is CASSPLDREDGNTIYF. The CDR3 coding sequence is TGTGCCAGCAGCCCGTTGGACAGGGAAGATGGAAACACCATATATTTT. Supplemented by reference TRBV7-9 and TRBJ1-3, the full variable domain reads DTGVSQNPRHKITKRGQNVTFRCDPISEHNRLYWYRQTLGQGPEFLTYFQNEAQLEKSRLLSDRFSAERPKGSFSTLEIQRTEQGDSAMYLCASSPLDREDGNTIYFGEGSWLTVV.

The chain has TRBV5-8 and TRBJ1-5; D unresolved. CDR1 SGHTS and CDR2 YDEGEE come from the germline V gene. Trimming stripped 1 base from V and 4 bases from J, with 12 bases between. This CDR3 is 15 amino acids long. The CDR3, as DNA: TGTGCCAGCAGCTTGTACCTCGGTAAGAATCAGCCCCAGCATTTT. This sequence encodes CASSLYLGKNQPQHF. Using reference TRBV5-8 and TRBJ1-5 for the parts outside the CDR3, the full variable domain is EAGVTQSPTHLIKTRGQQATLRCSPISGHTSVYWYQQALGLGLQFLLWYDEGEERNRGNFPPRFSGRQFPNYSSELNVNALELEDSALYLCASSLYLGKNQPQHFGDGTRLSIL.

The chain joins TRBV2 to TRBJ1-2; unclear D gene. V was trimmed by 9 bases and J by 3 bases, leaving 8 bases between them. This CDR3 has 11 amino acids. Germline V gene lookup returns CDR1 SNHLY and CDR2 FYNNEI. The CDR3 protein is CARSRDYGYTF. The CDR3 DNA reads as TGTGCCAGAAGTAGGGACTATGGCTACACCTTC.

In DNA, the CDR3 is TGTGCCAGCAGTCGCGCACCAGGACAGGGCGACCCAAATTCACCCCTCCACTTT. It specifies CASSRAPGQGDPNSPLHF. The chain has TRBV27 and TRBJ1-6, with 8 bases fitting TRBD1. With 5 bases clipped from V and 7 bases from J, the junction kept 16 bases outside the gene matches. The CDR3 loop spans 18 amino acids. The germline V gene encodes CDR1 MNHEY and CDR2 SMNVEV (reference sequence).

The rearrangement links TRBV14 to TRBJ2-1, with D perhaps TRBD1 (6 bases). CDR3 size: 15 residues. Germline lookup yields CDR1 SGHDN and CDR2 FVKESK. The V gene lost 3 bases and the J gene lost 2 bases, with 11 bases spanning the gap. CDR3 amino acids: CASSHPGAPYNEQFF. CDR3 coding DNA: TGTGCCAGCAGCCACCCAGGGGCCCCCTACAATGAGCAGTTCTTC.

Regarding this clone: The same CDR3 is also encoded by other DNA sequences in this sample. The rearrangement uses TRBV27 and TRBJ2-7; a possible D gene is TRBD2 (6 bases). Germline V gene lookup returns CDR1 MNHEY and CDR2 SMNVEV (reference sequence). This CDR3 contains 13 residues. Trimming took 4 bases from V and 2 from J, leaving 9 bases between them. CDR3 in amino acids: CASSWDSTYEQYF. The CDR3, as DNA: TGTGCCAGCAGTTGGGACTCAACCTACGAGCAGTACTTC.

V is TRBV30 and J is TRBJ2-7; D remains unclear. V shed 1 base and J shed 3 bases, with 10 bases lying between them. CDR1 and CDR2 from the germline V gene are GTSNPN and SVGIG (reference sequence). This CDR3 has 13 amino acids. The CDR3 region has the DNA TGTGCCTGGAGTGGTACGGATTACTACGAGCAGTACTTC. This encodes CAWSGTDYYEQYF.

The CDR3 DNA follows: TGTGCCAGCAGCCAAGAACGGGACAGCCAAGAGACCCAGTACTTC. This encodes CASSQERDSQETQYF. This chain uses TRBV4-2 with TRBJ2-5; 7 nucleotides align to TRBD1. This CDR3 spans 15 amino acids. CDR1 and CDR2 from the germline V gene are LGHNA and YNFKEQ. The trim removed 0 bases at V and 1 base at J, leaving 2 bases unmatched.

The V call is TRBV9, the J call TRBJ2-2, with D tentatively TRBD2 (6 bases). V lost 4 bases and J 5 bases, leaving 12 bases between the germline ends. CDR3 length: 14 residues. Germline V lookup: CDR1 SGDLS, CDR2 YYNGEE. Here the CDR3 DNA reads TGTGCCAGCAGCTTAGGGAGGAGTACCGGGGAGCTGTTTTTT. Protein: CASSLGRSTGELFF.

Here the CDR3 reads CSALIGTGSSYEQYF. CDR3 DNA: TGCAGCGCCCTTATTGGGACCGGGAGCTCCTACGAGCAGTACTTC. This sequence joins TRBV29-1 and TRBJ2-7; a weak D match, TRBD2 (6 bases). This CDR3 has 15 amino acids. Trimming removed 7 bases at V and 0 bases at J, with 19 bases between. Germline CDR1 and CDR2: SQVTM and ANQGSEA.

The CDR3 sequence is CASSQVIHTSTGELFF. In nucleotides, the CDR3 is TGTGCCAGCAGCCAAGTTATCCATACTAGCACCGGGGAGCTGTTTTTT. This chain links TRBV4-2 with TRBJ2-2; TRBD2 might be the D (5 bases). The CDR3 loop spans 16 amino acids. Germline V gives CDR1 LGHNA, CDR2 YNFKEQ. Deletions cut 1 base from V and 4 bases from J, with 13 bases between.

The chain combines TRBV14 with TRBJ1-1, with D perhaps matching TRBD1 (5 bases). Germline assignment: CDR1 SGHDN and CDR2 FVKESK. There are 15 residues in the CDR3. V was pared by 4 bases and J by 0 bases, with 12 bases between. This CDR3 is CASSPERQMNTEAFF. The DNA of the CDR3 is TGTGCCAGCAGCCCCGAACGACAGATGAACACTGAAGCTTTCTTT.

This clone was recorded once. This rearrangement joins TRBV4-1 to TRBJ1-4; tentatively, D is TRBD1 (5 bases). V was trimmed by 0 bases and J by 5 bases, leaving 10 bases between them. The CDR3 runs to 15 residues. Germline V CDR1 and CDR2: MGHRA, YSYEKL. For the CDR3, the DNA is TGCGCCAGCAGCCAAGATGGGGCTAGAAATGAAAAACTGTTTTTT. Translation: CASSQDGARNEKLFF.

The chain links TRBV6-4 to TRBJ2-3; 10 positions agree with TRBD2. This CDR3 region has 15 residues. V shed 6 bases, J shed 3 bases, and the junction held 6 bases outside the gene matches. Per the germline V gene, CDR1 is MRHNA and CDR2 is SNTAGT. CDR3 protein: CASSQRTSGTDTQYF. CDR3 sequence (DNA): TGTGCCAGCAGCCAGCGGACTAGCGGAACAGATACGCAGTATTTT.

The chain combines TRBV7-9 with TRBJ1-1; TRBD1 matches at 9 bases. V lost 5 bases, J lost 3 bases, and 13 bases stayed unmatched. CDR1 is SEHNR and CDR2 is FQNEAQ in the germline V gene (reference sequence). This CDR3 region has 17 residues. CDR3: CASSGIQGASLYTEAFF. In DNA form, the CDR3 reads TGTGCCAGCAGCGGTATACAGGGGGCCAGTCTGTACACTGAAGCTTTCTTT.

The chain uses TRBV29-1 and TRBJ2-1, with 7 bases fitting TRBD1. Looked up from germline, CDR1 is SQVTM and CDR2 is ANQGSEA. Losses at the gene ends were 2 bases for V and 5 bases for J; bases not matched to a gene: 9. The CDR3 is made up of 15 amino acids. The CDR3 DNA reads TGCAGCGTTGAATGGCGACAGGGAATAGACAATGAGCAGTTCTTC. Translating gives CSVEWRQGIDNEQFF.

V is TRBV19 and J is TRBJ2-7, with TRBD1 matching over 7 bases. This CDR3 has 14 residues. CDR1 is LNHDA and CDR2 is SQIVND in the germline V gene (reference sequence). J lost 2 bases, V lost 6 bases, and 7 bases had no gene match. CDR3 coding DNA: TGTGCCAGTAGGGGACAGCATATTGCCTACGAGCAGTACTTC. Protein sequence: CASRGQHIAYEQYF.

The chain is built from TRBV18 and TRBJ1-1, with no clear D. The germline CDR1 and CDR2 sequences are KGHSH and LQKENI. V gave up 0 bases and J gave up 10 bases, with 12 bases separating them. The CDR3 is 13 residues long. The CDR3 region is CASSPPDGVGAFF. Written as DNA, the CDR3 is TGTGCCAGCTCACCACCCGATGGGGTTGGAGCTTTCTTT. The full variable domain, with the rest looked up from reference TRBV18 and TRBJ1-1, is NAGVMQNPRHLVRRRGQEARLRCSPMKGHSHVYWYRQLPEEGLKFMVYLQKENIIDESGMPKERFSAEFPKEGPSILRIQQVVRGDSAAYFCASSPPDGVGAFFGQGTRLTVV.

The J gene is TRBJ2-7, the V gene TRBV27; the D is unclear. The CDR3 length is 14 residues. CDR1 MNHEY and CDR2 SMNVEV come from the germline V gene (reference sequence). V was shortened by 0 bases and J by 2 bases, with 8 bases between the two germline ends. The CDR3 loop is CASSLSPRPYEQYF. CDR3 nucleotides: TGTGCCAGCAGTTTATCACCCCGCCCCTACGAGCAGTACTTC.